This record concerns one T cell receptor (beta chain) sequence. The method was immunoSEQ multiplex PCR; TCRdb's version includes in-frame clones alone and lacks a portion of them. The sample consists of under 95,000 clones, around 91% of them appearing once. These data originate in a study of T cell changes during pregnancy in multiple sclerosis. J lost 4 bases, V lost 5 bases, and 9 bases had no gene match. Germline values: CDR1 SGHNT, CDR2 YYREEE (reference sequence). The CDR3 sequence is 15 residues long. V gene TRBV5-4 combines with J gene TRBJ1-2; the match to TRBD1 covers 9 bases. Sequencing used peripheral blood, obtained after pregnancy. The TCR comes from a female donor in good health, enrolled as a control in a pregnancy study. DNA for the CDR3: TGTGCCAGCAGTGCCGGGACAGGGAACCTCTATGGCTACACCTTC. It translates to CASSAGTGNLYGYTF.